This TCR beta chain was identified during a study of T cell repertoires in cytomegalovirus infection (dated by TCRdb to about 2019). About the study as a whole: The peptide stimulations were aimed at well-studied HLA-B-restricted epitopes as well as recently identified HLA-C-restricted CMV epitopes, whose presentation resists viral immunomodulation. The HLA type of each donor mattered for the analysis, because public TCR beta signatures pointed to carriage of CMV infection along with the matching HLA type. Study-level results and caveats: The ex vivo response was dominated by HLA-C-restricted CMV-specific TCR beta clonotypes, which also provided the single most frequent clonotype in two of eight donors. Carriers of CMV infection plus the relevant HLA type were discriminated by the cumulative frequency of public TCR beta family members in the study cohort and in an independent approximately 400-donor cohort.

The sample's treatment or condition label, decoded: in vitro stimulation with specific CMV peptide epitopes to enrich CMV-specific T cells. The CDR3 numbers 14 residues from cysteine through phenylalanine. Just the 42-base CDR3 DNA is kept, in frame starting at base 1. The germline V gene (reference sequence) gives CDR1 as LGHDT and CDR2 as YNNKEL. Reads for this sample came from an Illumina HiSeq 1500. The raw public data were reprocessed by TCRdb itself: fastp quality trimming at Q25, MiXCR clonotype calling, in-frame beta chains only. Rows merge per CDR3 protein into single entries with the most common DNA and genes. This sample holds approximately 910,000 distinct CDR3 sequences; roughly 30% were observed only once. In total, the top ten clones hold about an eighth of the sample. Regarding this clonotype: Its binding antigen is unknown. Mismatch with germline at one junction end may stem from a read error.

This specimen was cultured CD8+ T cells from PBMCs, taken from culture after CMV antigen stimulation. This TCR was recovered from a human donor in good health (CMV status not recorded). Some clones in this sample may be carry-over from other donors' samples. The chain was built from TRBV3-1 and TRBJ2-3, with no D gene named confidently. This receptor carries the CDR3 CVSSQEQPTDTQYF. Read as DNA, the sequence is TGTGTCAGCAGCCAAGAACAGCCCACAGATACGCAGTATTTT.